This T cell receptor beta chain was sequenced during a study of T cell responses to AZD1222 COVID-19 vaccine. Regarding the study as a whole: Targeting of unmutated variant regions was reportedly seen in nearly half of spike-specific TCRs. Two AZD1222 administrations were followed by greater Spike-specific TCR breadth and depth. Regions 160-218 and 743-854 held dominance among vaccine-associated CD4 TCRs, which spanned spike.

In the case of this clone: Its antigen remains unknown.

Repertoires were generated with immunoSEQ multiplex PCR, while TCRdb's copy carries only in-frame clones and drops some. Of around 110,000 clones in the sample, roughly 80% were seen once. Trimming removed 5 bases from V and 0 bases from J, with 11 bases in between. This CDR3 is 15 amino acids long. Germline V CDR1 and CDR2: SGHVS, FQNEAQ. The chain recombines TRBV7-8 with TRBJ1-3, with unresolved D. This receptor was identified in an adult in good health. The sequences come from peripheral blood, collected on day 0 of AZD1222 vaccination. CDR3 coding DNA: TGTGCCAGCAGCCCAAAGGCTAGCTCTGGAAACACCATATATTTT. Its protein is CASSPKASSGNTIYF.